The 29 T cell receptor beta chains in this list originate from one sample, sequenced in a study of T cell repertoires in ileal Crohn's disease. The method was immunoSEQ multiplex PCR; TCRdb's version includes in-frame clones alone and lacks a portion of them. Here the sample spans over 8,000 clones, 80% being singletons. Specimen: ileal tissue. The receptors were sampled from an adult with Crohn's disease.

The rearrangement links TRBV21-1 to TRBJ2-1; the table's D call TRBD2 went unverified against the DNA. TRBV21-1 is designated a pseudogene. The length of the CDR3 is 18 residues. CDR3 sequence reads: CASSKETIAGISYNEQFF. CDR3 nucleotide sequence: TGTGCCAGCAGCAAAGAAACTATAGCGGGAATCTCCTACAATGAGCAGTTCTTC.

This chain links TRBV25-1 with TRBJ2-3; the D gene could be TRBD1 or TRBD2 (6 bases each). The CDR3 length is 15 residues. The germline CDR1 and CDR2 sequences are MGHDK and SYGVNS. Trimming pared 1 base from V and 5 bases from J, leaving 13 bases between. CDR3 DNA sequence: TGTGCCAGCAGTGAATCCGGGGGCGTGAAAGATACGCAGTATTTT. Protein: CASSESGGVKDTQYF.

The chain uses TRBV6-4 and TRBJ2-3, with D tentatively TRBD1 (6 bases). The CDR3 length is 15 residues. CDR1 and CDR2 from the germline V gene are MRHNA and SNTAGT. V gave up 6 bases and J gave up 1 base, with 14 bases separating them. The CDR3 DNA is TGTGCCAGCAGCGAGCAGGGGTCCGGCACAGATACGCAGTATTTT. As protein: CASSEQGSGTDTQYF.

This chain links TRBV28 with TRBJ2-3; possible D gene TRBD2, 6 bases. Germline loops: CDR1 MDHEN, CDR2 SYDVKM. The CDR3 is made up of 17 amino acids. Trimming took off 8 bases at V and 3 bases at J, with 24 bases between the two ends. The chain's CDR3 is CASSRGSRGKRTDTQYF. The CDR3 coding sequence is TGTGCCAGCTCTCGAGGATCCCGGGGGAAGAGGACAGATACGCAGTATTTT.

The chain employs TRBV4-1 and TRBJ2-4, with 16 bases matching TRBD2. The trim removed 3 bases at V and 3 bases at J, leaving 8 bases unmatched. The germline CDR1 and CDR2 sequences are MGHRA and YSYEKL. The CDR3 totals 19 residues. For the CDR3, the DNA is TGCGCCAGCAGCCACCCGGGACTAGCGGGAGGGCCGGGCAAAAACATTCAGTACTTC. Protein sequence: CASSHPGLAGGPGKNIQYF.

This chain connects TRBV4-1 to TRBJ2-7, with D uncertain. This CDR3 is built from 13 residues. CDR1 is MGHRA, CDR2 YSYEKL, per germline. With 4 bases removed from V and 5 bases from J, the gap between germline ends came to 12 bases. In DNA, the CDR3 is TGCGCCAGCAGCCGATGGACCCGGGACGAGCAGTACTTC. This gives the protein CASSRWTRDEQYF.

This clone showed up just a few times. The chain is built from TRBV6-5 and TRBJ2-1; 7 positions agree with TRBD1. Germline V gene data show CDR1 as MNHEY and CDR2 as SVGAGI. The V gene end was trimmed by 6 bases and the J gene end by 4 bases; junction bases not matched to a gene: 9. This CDR3 comprises 15 residues. The CDR3 loop reads CASSPRQGAYNEQFF. The CDR3, as DNA: TGTGCCAGCAGCCCAAGACAGGGTGCGTACAATGAGCAGTTCTTC.

This rearrangement joins TRBV7-2 to TRBJ1-1; 9 nucleotides align to TRBD1. Germline loops: CDR1 SGHTA, CDR2 FQGNSA. Trimming at V came to 0 bases and at J to 8 bases, leaving 4 bases not matched to a gene. The CDR3 contains 14 residues. The CDR3 bases are TGTGCCAGCAGCTTAGCGGGACAGGGAAGGGAAGCTTTCTTT. It encodes CASSLAGQGREAFF.

With respect to this clone: Within the sample, other DNA sequences also encode this same CDR3. V usage is TRBV19 and J usage is TRBJ2-5, with a possible D match to TRBD2 (5 bases). The length of the CDR3 is 14 residues. V was shortened by 5 bases and J by 1 base, with 11 bases between the two germline ends. Per the germline V gene, CDR1 is LNHDA and CDR2 is SQIVND (reference sequence). The CDR3 coding sequence is TGTGCCAGTAGTCCCGGTACTAGCCAAGAGACCCAGTACTTC. It yields the protein CASSPGTSQETQYF.

V gene TRBV2 combines with J gene TRBJ2-3; TRBD2 agrees at 8 bases. CDR3 length: 15 amino acids. CDR1 is SNHLY, CDR2 FYNNEI, per germline. Trimming at V came to 7 bases and at J to 5 bases, leaving 11 bases not matched to a gene. The CDR3 DNA sequence: TGTGCCAGCACTATGGGACTAGTACGTGGAGATACGCAGTATTTT. This translates into CASTMGLVRGDTQYF.

The chain links TRBV15 to TRBJ1-5; D is uncertain. This CDR3 has 15 amino acids. Trimming removed 6 bases at V and 1 base at J, with 13 bases between. Germline assignment: CDR1 LNHNV and CDR2 YYDKDF (reference sequence). The CDR3 bases are TGTGCCACCAGTTCCGCTTCGGGGAGCAATCAGCCCCAGCATTTT. Protein: CATSSASGSNQPQHF.

V gene TRBV30 combines with J gene TRBJ1-5; 8 nucleotides align to TRBD1. Germline V lookup: CDR1 GTSNPN, CDR2 SVGIG (reference sequence). The CDR3 extends over 14 amino acids. Germline trimming cut 5 bases from V and 6 bases from J; bases unmatched to any gene: 9. CDR3 bases: TGTGCCTGGGCCCCCAGGGGGCGATTTCAGCCCCAGCATTTT. This encodes CAWAPRGRFQPQHF.

The V gene is TRBV9, the J gene TRBJ1-2; no reliable D call. Germline loops: CDR1 SGDLS, CDR2 YYNGEE. V lost 3 bases, J lost 2 bases, and 2 bases lay in between. The CDR3 has 11 amino acids. The CDR3 here is CASSGNYGYTF. The CDR3 DNA reads as TGTGCCAGCAGCGGAAACTATGGCTACACCTTC.

J is TRBJ1-4 and V is TRBV14; D call uncertain. Germline lookup yields CDR1 SGHDN and CDR2 FVKESK. This CDR3 comprises 14 residues. V was pared by 0 bases and J by 10 bases, with 12 bases between. CDR3 nucleotides: TGTGCCAGCAGCCAAGATATAATAATCGCAAAACTGTTTTTT. Amino acids: CASSQDIIIAKLFF.

The chain couples TRBV27 to TRBJ2-7; the match to TRBD2 covers 9 bases. The CDR3 contains 15 residues. The V gene's germline CDR1 is MNHEY and CDR2 SMNVEV (reference sequence). The trim removed 3 bases at V and 7 bases at J, leaving 10 bases unmatched. CDR3 sequence (DNA): TGTGCCAGCAGTTTCAGTGCGGGAGGGCCGATGGAGCAGTACTTC. Translated: CASSFSAGGPMEQYF.

The chain uses TRBV28 and TRBJ2-7, with unresolved D. Trimming left V 3 bases short and J 6 bases short, with 18 bases between. Germline V lookup: CDR1 MDHEN, CDR2 SYDVKM. This CDR3 has 15 amino acids. The CDR3 region is CASSFHPGVEAEQYF. CDR3 coding DNA: TGTGCCAGCAGTTTCCACCCTGGGGTTGAGGCCGAGCAGTACTTC.

The chain is built from TRBV6-1 and TRBJ2-7; TRBD1 or TRBD2 may be the D gene (5 bases each). This CDR3 spans 13 amino acids. V lost 6 bases, J lost 4 bases, and 13 bases lay in between. Germline V gene lookup returns CDR1 MNHNS and CDR2 SASEGT. CDR3 protein: CASSGTIGYEQYF. CDR3 in DNA: TGTGCCAGCAGCGGGACCATCGGGTACGAGCAGTACTTC.

This clone was seen a handful of times. The rearrangement links TRBV7-2 to TRBJ2-2, with 9 bases that match TRBD1. The CDR3 is 15 residues long. V was clipped by 7 bases and J by 6 bases; unmatched bases: 9. Per the germline V gene, CDR1 is SGHTA and CDR2 is FQGNSA. CDR3 sequence reads: CASIWTGASPGELFF. For the CDR3, the DNA is TGTGCCAGCATCTGGACAGGGGCCTCTCCCGGGGAGCTGTTTTTT. The variable domain in full, completed from reference TRBV7-2 and TRBJ2-2, reads GAGVSQSPSNKVTEKGKDVELRCDPISGHTALYWYRQSLGQGLEFLIYFQGNSAPDKSGLPSDRFSAERTGGSVSTLTIQRTQQEDSAVYLCASIWTGASPGELFFGEGSRLTVL.

CDR3 loop: CASSQARLSGFDYGYTF. The DNA for the CDR3 is TGCGCCAGCAGCCAAGCCCGCCTCTCAGGGTTTGACTATGGCTACACCTTC. The J gene is TRBJ1-2, the V gene TRBV4-1; maybe TRBD1 (5 bases). The germline CDR1 and CDR2 sequences are MGHRA and YSYEKL. This CDR3 spans 17 amino acids. The V gene lost 1 base and the J gene lost 3 bases, with 18 bases spanning the gap.

In its sample, this clone was seen once. The gene calls are TRBV14 and TRBJ2-1; D may be TRBD1 (6 bases). The CDR3 length is 15 residues. Germline CDR1 and CDR2: SGHDN and FVKESK. Trimming took 3 bases from V and 10 from J, leaving 19 bases between them. This CDR3 is CASSHGIFGGTEQFF. In DNA form, the CDR3 reads TGTGCCAGCAGCCATGGCATCTTTGGTGGGACAGAGCAGTTCTTC.

This clone is a singleton in its sample. The identical CDR3 is also encoded by other nucleotide sequences in the sample. This chain joins TRBV7-9 and TRBJ1-4; a weak D match, TRBD1 (5 bases). The CDR3 extends over 15 amino acids. The germline V gene encodes CDR1 SEHNR and CDR2 FQNEAQ (reference sequence). Trimming left V 4 bases short and J 0 bases short, with 9 bases between. The CDR3 is CASSSTESTNEKLFF. Here the CDR3 DNA reads TGTGCCAGCAGCTCGACAGAGTCAACTAATGAAAAACTGTTTTTT.

The chain couples TRBV18 to TRBJ2-7; 7 bases line up with TRBD1. The CDR3 runs to 15 residues. The germline V gene has CDR1 KGHSH and CDR2 LQKENI. The junction had 9 bases not matched to a gene; V was cut back by 0 bases and J by 7 bases. As DNA, the CDR3 is TGTGCCAGCTCACCACCCTGTGACAGGGATTCGGAGCAGTACTTC. Amino acids: CASSPPCDRDSEQYF.

DNA for the CDR3: TGTGCCAGCAGCCAAGAAGGTCCGGGACACCGAACCGGGGAGCTGTTTTTT. Encoded protein: CASSQEGPGHRTGELFF. The gene calls are TRBV14 and TRBJ2-2, with D maybe TRBD1 (6 bases). Trimming stripped 0 bases from V and 5 bases from J, with 16 bases between. This CDR3 spans 17 amino acids. The germline gives CDR1 SGHDN, CDR2 FVKESK. Full variable domain (remainder filled in from reference TRBV14 and TRBJ2-2): EAGVTQFPSHSVIEKGQTVTLRCDPISGHDNLYWYRRVMGKEIKFLLHFVKESKQDESGMPNNRFLAERTGGTYSTLKVQPAELEDSGVYFCASSQEGPGHRTGELFFGEGSRLTVL.

The chain is built from TRBV6-1 and TRBJ1-5; 10 positions match TRBD1. The length of the CDR3 is 15 residues. Germline trimming cut 6 bases from V and 2 bases from J; bases unmatched to any gene: 4. Germline CDR1 reads MNHNS; CDR2 reads SASEGT. DNA of the CDR3: TGTGCCAGCAGAAGGACAGGGGGAGGCAATCAGCCCCAGCATTTT. Protein product: CASRRTGGGNQPQHF.

This chain joins TRBV15 and TRBJ2-7; tentatively, D is TRBD1 or TRBD2 (5 bases each). Germline V gene data show CDR1 as LNHNV and CDR2 as YYDKDF (reference sequence). Between the trimmed V and J ends, which lost 5 bases and 1 base, there was a span of 9 bases. The CDR3 loop spans 13 amino acids. The CDR3: CATSGGASYEQYF. CDR3 nucleotides: TGTGCCACCAGCGGGGGAGCTTCCTACGAGCAGTACTTC.

This clone was observed once. V and J are TRBV6-1 and TRBJ1-1, with 10 nucleotides matching TRBD1. Germline CDR1 is MNHNS and CDR2 is SASEGT. The CDR3 has 15 amino acids. V was pared by 6 bases and J by 4 bases, with 8 bases of the junction left unmatched. Written as DNA, the CDR3 is TGTGCCAGCAGCCGGGACAGGGGTTATAGCACTGAAGCTTTCTTT. Amino acid sequence: CASSRDRGYSTEAFF.

The chain uses TRBV7-3 and TRBJ2-1; 7 nucleotides line up with TRBD1. The V and J ends lost 5 bases and 6 bases, in that order; junction bases with no gene match: 4. The CDR3 has 13 amino acids. Germline V gives CDR1 SGHTA, CDR2 FQGTGA. CDR3 nucleotides: TGTGCCAGCAGCGCGACAGGGTTCAATGAGCAGTTCTTC. Protein: CASSATGFNEQFF.

V usage is TRBV7-2 and J usage is TRBJ2-7; the match to TRBD1 covers 10 bases. The CDR3 spans 16 residues. J lost 7 bases, V lost 0 bases, and 9 bases had no gene match. Per the germline V gene, CDR1 is SGHTA and CDR2 is FQGNSA. As DNA, the CDR3 is TGTGCCAGCAGCTTAGCGGAGGGACAGGGGATGAGAGAGCAGTACTTC. Amino acids: CASSLAEGQGMREQYF.

The table lists this clone with a few counts. This chain connects TRBV28 to TRBJ1-5; 10 bases match TRBD1. The germline CDR1 and CDR2 sequences are MDHEN and SYDVKM. V was clipped by 4 bases and J by 6 bases; unmatched bases: 9. This CDR3 has 16 amino acids. The CDR3 nucleotides are TGTGCCAGCAGTTCGGGGACAGGGGAGTTAGGTCAGCCCCAGCATTTT. It specifies CASSSGTGELGQPQHF.